There are a few counts of the clone carrying this TCR beta chain. Its antigen remains unknown. These data are taken from a study of cytomegalovirus exposure and HLA in healthy donors. Study observations and caveats: HLA allele associations emerged for roughly 17,000 TCR beta sequences in a later analysis, at 0.05 false discovery rate. The authors reported that TCR beta sequences could predict HLA-A and HLA-B alleles. These predictions were accurate for most subjects in the first cohort. TCR beta chains associated with HLA were, in a later analysis, more clonally expanded than equally common others. Indistinguishable V segments such as TRBV6-2 and TRBV6-3 were excluded.

This PCR relied on a set of 60 Vbeta primers and 13 Jbeta primers. Only in-frame clones appear in the TCRdb table, and some are missing; sequencing was by immunoSEQ multiplex PCR. The table shows around 130,000 clones, with about 8.5% occurring only once. V was pared by 1 base and J by 5 bases, with 11 bases between. Per germline, CDR1 MNHNS and CDR2 SASEGT. This CDR3 is 14 amino acids long. V gene TRBV6-1 combines with J gene TRBJ1-1; D possibly corresponds to TRBD1 (5 bases). This clonotype was obtained from a man aged 35 to 55 in good health and CMV-seronegative. The sample consisted of PBMCs. Written as DNA, the CDR3 is TGTGCCAGCAGTGAAGTAGGGGTTAGGACTGAAGCTTTCTTT. Amino acid sequence: CASSEVGVRTEAFF.